This T cell receptor (beta chain) originates from a study of T cell repertoires in cytomegalovirus infection. The overall study: CMV infection and matching HLA type were both indicated by public TCR beta signatures.

TCRdb used MiXCR to reprocess the reads, holding one entry per CDR3 protein. The repertoire has fewer than 900,000 distinct CDR3 sequences, almost 30% of them found once; the top ten carry around 14%. Remarks on this clonotype: Its antigen is not known.

There are 15 residues in the CDR3. Germline CDR1 and CDR2: SGHVS and FNYEAQ. V lost 1 base, J lost 2 bases, and 12 bases lay in between. This TCR was recovered from a human donor in good health (CMV status not recorded). Some clones in this sample may be carry-over from other donors' samples. The source material was cultured CD8+ T cells from PBMCs, sampled from culture after CMV antigen stimulation. The genes are TRBV7-6 and TRBJ2-7; TRBD1 might be the D (5 bases). As DNA, the CDR3 is TGTGCCAGCAGCTTAGAGGCCCAGGGTCCCTACGAGCAGTACTTC. Amino acid sequence: CASSLEAQGPYEQYF.